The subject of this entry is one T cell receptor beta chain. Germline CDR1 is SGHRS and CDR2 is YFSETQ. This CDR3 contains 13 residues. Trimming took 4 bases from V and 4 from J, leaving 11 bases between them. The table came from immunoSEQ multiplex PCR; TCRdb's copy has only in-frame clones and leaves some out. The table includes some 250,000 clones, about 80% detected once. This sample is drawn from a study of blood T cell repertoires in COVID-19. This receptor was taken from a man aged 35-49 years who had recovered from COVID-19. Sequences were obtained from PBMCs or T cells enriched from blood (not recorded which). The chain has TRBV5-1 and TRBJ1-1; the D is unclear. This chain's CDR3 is CASSTDGVTEAFF. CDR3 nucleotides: TGCGCCAGCAGCACGGACGGGGTCACTGAAGCTTTCTTT.